The clone carrying this T cell receptor (beta chain) was counted ten times or more. The antigen is undetermined. This sample stems from a study of T cells in Graves' hyperthyroidism and ophthalmopathy. Points from the study as a whole: The model's output predicted ophthalmopathy at a median of about 6.5 months prior to onset.

Hyperthyroidism was newly diagnosed in patients aged 18 to 65 (duration under 2 months). Trimming took 5 bases from V and 4 from J; bases not matched to a gene: 9. This CDR3 has 16 residues. Germline values: CDR1 SEHNR, CDR2 FQNEAQ (reference sequence). RNA transcripts served as the template for amplifying TCR beta CDR3 regions. HTBI primers were the set used in a first-round RT-PCR of the TCR CDR3. TCRdb re-analysed the multiplex PCR reads in MiXCR, keeping a single row per CDR3 protein. The sample holds around 580,000 distinct CDR3 sequences, roughly 46% seen once. Sample: peripheral blood or thyroid tissue (not recorded which). This receptor was taken from a woman aged 18-29 years with Graves' hyperthyroidism. The gene calls are TRBV7-9 and TRBJ1-5; 9 nucleotides match TRBD1. The CDR3 sequence is CASSGRTGDPNQPQHF. The CDR3 DNA sequence: TGTGCCAGCAGCGGGAGGACAGGGGACCCTAATCAGCCCCAGCATTTT.